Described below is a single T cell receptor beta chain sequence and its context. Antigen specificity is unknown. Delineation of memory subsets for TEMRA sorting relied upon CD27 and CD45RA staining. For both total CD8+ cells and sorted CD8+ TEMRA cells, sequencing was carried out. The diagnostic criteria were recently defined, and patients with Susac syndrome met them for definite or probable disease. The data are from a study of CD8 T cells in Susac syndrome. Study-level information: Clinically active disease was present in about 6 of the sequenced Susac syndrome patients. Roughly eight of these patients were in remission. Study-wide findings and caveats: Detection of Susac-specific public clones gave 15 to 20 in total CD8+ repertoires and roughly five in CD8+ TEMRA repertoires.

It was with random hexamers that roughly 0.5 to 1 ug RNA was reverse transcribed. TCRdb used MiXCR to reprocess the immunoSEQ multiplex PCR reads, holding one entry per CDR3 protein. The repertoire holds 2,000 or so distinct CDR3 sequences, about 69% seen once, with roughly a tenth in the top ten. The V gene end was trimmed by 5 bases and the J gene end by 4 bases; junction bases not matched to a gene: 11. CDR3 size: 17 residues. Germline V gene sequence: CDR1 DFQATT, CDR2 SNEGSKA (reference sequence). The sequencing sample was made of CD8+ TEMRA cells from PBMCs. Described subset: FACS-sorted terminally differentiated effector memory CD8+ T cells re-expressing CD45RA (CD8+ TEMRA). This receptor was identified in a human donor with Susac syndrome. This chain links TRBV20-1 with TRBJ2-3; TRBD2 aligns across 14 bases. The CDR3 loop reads CSAGLAGGLAKPDTQYF. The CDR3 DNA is TGCAGTGCTGGACTAGCGGGGGGTCTCGCTAAACCAGATACGCAGTATTTT.